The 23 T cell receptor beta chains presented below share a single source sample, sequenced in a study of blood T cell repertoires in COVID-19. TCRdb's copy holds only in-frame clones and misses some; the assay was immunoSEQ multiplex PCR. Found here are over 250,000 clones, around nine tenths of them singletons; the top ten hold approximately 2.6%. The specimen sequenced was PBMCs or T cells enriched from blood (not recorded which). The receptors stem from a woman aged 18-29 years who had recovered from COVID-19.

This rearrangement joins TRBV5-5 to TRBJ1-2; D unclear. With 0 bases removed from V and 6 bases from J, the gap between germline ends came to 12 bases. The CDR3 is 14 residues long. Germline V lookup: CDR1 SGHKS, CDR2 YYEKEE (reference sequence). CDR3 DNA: TGTGCCAGCAGCTTGGCCTTGGCAGGTCATGGCTACACCTTC. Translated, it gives CASSLALAGHGYTF.

The CDR3: CASSQVRTTSNEQFF. The CDR3 DNA reads TGTGCCAGCAGCCAAGTGAGGACTACAAGCAATGAGCAGTTCTTC. The gene calls are TRBV4-2 and TRBJ2-1; tentative D call: TRBD2 (6 bases). Between the trimmed V and J ends, which lost 1 base and 6 bases, there was a span of 13 bases. The germline V gene has CDR1 LGHNA and CDR2 YNFKEQ. The CDR3 is 15 residues long.

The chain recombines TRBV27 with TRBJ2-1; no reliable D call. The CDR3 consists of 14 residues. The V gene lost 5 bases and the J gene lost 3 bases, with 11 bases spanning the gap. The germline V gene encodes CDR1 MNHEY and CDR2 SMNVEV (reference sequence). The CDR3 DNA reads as TGTGCCAGCAGTGAAGTCAGGCTCTACAATGAGCAGTTCTTC. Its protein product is CASSEVRLYNEQFF.

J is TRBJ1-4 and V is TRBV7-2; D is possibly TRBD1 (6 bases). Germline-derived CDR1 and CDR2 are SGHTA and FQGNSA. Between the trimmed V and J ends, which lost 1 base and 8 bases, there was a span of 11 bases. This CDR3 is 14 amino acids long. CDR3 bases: TGTGCCAGCAGCTTAGTACAGGGACAAGAAAAACTGTTTTTT. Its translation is CASSLVQGQEKLFF.

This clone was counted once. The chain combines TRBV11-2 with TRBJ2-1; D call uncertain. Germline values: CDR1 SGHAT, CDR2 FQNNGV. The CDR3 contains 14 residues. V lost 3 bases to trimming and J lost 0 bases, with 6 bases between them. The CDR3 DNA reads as TGTGCCAGCAGCTTGTTCAGCTCCTACAATGAGCAGTTCTTC. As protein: CASSLFSSYNEQFF.

The CDR3, as DNA: TGTGCCAGCAGCCACTCCGGGAGCGAAAACACTGAAGCTTTCTTT. It codes for CASSHSGSENTEAFF. This chain links TRBV16 with TRBJ1-1; D unclear. Germline assignment: CDR1 KGHSY and CDR2 FQNENV. Trimming shortened V by 3 bases and J by 2 bases, and 13 bases separated the two germline ends. The CDR3 extends over 15 amino acids.

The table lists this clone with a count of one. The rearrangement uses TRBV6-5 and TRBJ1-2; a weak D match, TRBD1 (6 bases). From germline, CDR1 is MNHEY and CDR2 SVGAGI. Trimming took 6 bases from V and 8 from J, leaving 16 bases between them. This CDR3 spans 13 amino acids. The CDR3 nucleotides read TGTGCCAGCAGGACTACAGGGTCAGCGGGCTACACCTTC. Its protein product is CASRTTGSAGYTF.

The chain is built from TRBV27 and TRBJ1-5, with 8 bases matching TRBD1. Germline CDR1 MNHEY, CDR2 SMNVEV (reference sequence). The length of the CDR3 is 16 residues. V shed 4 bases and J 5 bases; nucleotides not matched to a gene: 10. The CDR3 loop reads CASSSQGAPGYQPQHF. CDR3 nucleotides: TGTGCCAGCAGTTCTCAGGGGGCCCCGGGGTATCAGCCCCAGCATTTT.

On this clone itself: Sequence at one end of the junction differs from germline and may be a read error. The CDR3 DNA is TGTGCCAGCAGTCTGGCCGGACAGCCCAAGGCCCTTTTT. Protein product: CASSLAGQPKALF. The chain has TRBV12-3 or TRBV12-4 and TRBJ2-2; tentatively, D is TRBD1 (6 bases). The CDR3 is 13 residues long.

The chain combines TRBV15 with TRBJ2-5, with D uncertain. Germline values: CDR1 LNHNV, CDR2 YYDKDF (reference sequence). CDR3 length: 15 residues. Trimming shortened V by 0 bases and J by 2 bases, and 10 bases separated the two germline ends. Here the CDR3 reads CATSRDFQTQETQYF. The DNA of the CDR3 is TGTGCCACCAGCAGAGATTTCCAGACTCAAGAGACCCAGTACTTC.

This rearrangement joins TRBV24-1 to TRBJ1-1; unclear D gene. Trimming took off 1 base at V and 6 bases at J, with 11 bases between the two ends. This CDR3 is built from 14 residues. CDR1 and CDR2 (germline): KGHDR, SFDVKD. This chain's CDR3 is CATSDFWSSAEAFF. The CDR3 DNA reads TGTGCCACCAGTGATTTCTGGAGCTCCGCTGAAGCTTTCTTT.

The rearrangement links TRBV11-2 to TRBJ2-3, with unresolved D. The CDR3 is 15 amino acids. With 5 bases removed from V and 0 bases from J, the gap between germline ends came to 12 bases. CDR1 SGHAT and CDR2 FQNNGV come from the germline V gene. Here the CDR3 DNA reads TGTGCCAGCAGCCTATTAACGGTTAGCACAGATACGCAGTATTTT. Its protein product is CASSLLTVSTDTQYF.

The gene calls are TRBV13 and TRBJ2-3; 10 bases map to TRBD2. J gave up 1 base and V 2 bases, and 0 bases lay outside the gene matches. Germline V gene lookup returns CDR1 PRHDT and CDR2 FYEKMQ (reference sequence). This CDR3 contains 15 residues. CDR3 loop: CASSLSGRGTDTQYF. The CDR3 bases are TGTGCCAGCAGCTTAAGCGGGAGGGGCACAGATACGCAGTATTTT.

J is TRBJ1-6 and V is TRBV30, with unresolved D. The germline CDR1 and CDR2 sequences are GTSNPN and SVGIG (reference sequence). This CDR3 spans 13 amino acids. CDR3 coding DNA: TGTGCGTACGAGAGGGTCTTGGATTCACCCCTCCACTTT. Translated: CAYERVLDSPLHF.

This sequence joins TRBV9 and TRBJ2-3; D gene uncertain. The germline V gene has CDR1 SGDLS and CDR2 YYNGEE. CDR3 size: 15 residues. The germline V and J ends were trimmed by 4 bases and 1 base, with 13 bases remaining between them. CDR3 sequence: CASSPTVLRTDTQYF. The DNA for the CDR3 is TGTGCCAGCAGCCCCACAGTGCTACGCACAGATACGCAGTATTTT. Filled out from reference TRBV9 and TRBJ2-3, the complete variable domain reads DSGVTQTPKHLITATGQRVTLRCSPRSGDLSVYWYQQSLDQGLQFLIQYYNGEERAKGNILERFSAQQFPDLHSELNLSSLELGDSALYFCASSPTVLRTDTQYFGPGTRLTVL.

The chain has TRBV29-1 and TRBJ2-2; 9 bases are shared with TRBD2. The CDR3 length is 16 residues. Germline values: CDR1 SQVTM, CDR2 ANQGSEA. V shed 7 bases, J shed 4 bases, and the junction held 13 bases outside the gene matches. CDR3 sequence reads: CSARSNLLAGTGELFF. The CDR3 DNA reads TGCAGCGCGAGATCGAACTTACTAGCGGGCACCGGGGAGCTGTTTTTT.

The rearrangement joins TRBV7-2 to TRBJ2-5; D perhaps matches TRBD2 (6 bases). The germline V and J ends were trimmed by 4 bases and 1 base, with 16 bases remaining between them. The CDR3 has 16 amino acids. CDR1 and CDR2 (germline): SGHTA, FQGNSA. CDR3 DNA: TGTGCCAGCAGCTGGGTTGGGGGGTCCTCCCAAGAGACCCAGTACTTC. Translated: CASSWVGGSSQETQYF.

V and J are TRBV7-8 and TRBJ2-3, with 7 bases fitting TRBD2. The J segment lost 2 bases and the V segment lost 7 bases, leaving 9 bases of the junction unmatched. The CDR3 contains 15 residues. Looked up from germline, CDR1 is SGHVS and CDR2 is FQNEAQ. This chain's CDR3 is CASIPVRGDTDTQYF. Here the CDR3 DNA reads TGTGCCAGCATTCCCGTTCGGGGGGACACAGATACGCAGTATTTT.

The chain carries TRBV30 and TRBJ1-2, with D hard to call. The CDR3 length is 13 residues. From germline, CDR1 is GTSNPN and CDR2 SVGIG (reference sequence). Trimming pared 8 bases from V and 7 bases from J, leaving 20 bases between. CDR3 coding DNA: TGTGCCCGGTTGACAAGCTCCACCCTTGGCTACACCTTC. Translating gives CARLTSSTLGYTF.

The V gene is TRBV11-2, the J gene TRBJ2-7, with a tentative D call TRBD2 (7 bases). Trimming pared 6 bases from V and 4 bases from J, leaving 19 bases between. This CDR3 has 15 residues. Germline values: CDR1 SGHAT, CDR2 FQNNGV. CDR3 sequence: CASRPPGGRRYEQYF. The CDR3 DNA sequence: TGTGCCAGCAGACCCCCCGGGGGGCGTAGGTACGAGCAGTACTTC.

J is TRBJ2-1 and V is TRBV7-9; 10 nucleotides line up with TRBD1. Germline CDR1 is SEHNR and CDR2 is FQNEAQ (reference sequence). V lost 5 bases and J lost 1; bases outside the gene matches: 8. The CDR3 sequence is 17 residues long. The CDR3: CASSPPGQGPSYNEQFF. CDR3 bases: TGTGCCAGCAGCCCCCCGGGACAGGGGCCATCCTACAATGAGCAGTTCTTC.

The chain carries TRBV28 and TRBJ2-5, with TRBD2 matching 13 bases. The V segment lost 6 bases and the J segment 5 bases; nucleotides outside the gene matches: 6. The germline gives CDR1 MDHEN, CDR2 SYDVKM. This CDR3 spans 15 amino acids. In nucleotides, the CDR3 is TGTGCCAGCAGAGGGACTAGCGGGACTCGTGAGACCCAGTACTTC. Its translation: CASRGTSGTRETQYF.

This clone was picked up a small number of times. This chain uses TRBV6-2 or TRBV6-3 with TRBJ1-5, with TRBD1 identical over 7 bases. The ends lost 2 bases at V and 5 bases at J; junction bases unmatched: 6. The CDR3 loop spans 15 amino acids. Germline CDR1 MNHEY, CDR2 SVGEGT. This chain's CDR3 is CASSYRGQIYQPQHF. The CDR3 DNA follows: TGTGCCAGCAGTTACAGGGGGCAAATCTATCAGCCCCAGCATTTT.